The 25 T cell receptor beta chains below all came from one sample that was sequenced in a study of CD8+ T cells in alopecia areata. Reverse transcribed after extraction, RNA yielded cDNA as the sequencing template. Repertoires were generated with immunoSEQ multiplex PCR, while TCRdb's copy carries only in-frame clones and drops some. The sample yields about 190,000 clones, around 50% seen once. The sample in question was CD4+ T cells sorted from blood, obtained at week 0. The receptors stem from a human donor with alopecia areata.

The chain uses TRBV15 and TRBJ2-7; 8 bases are shared with TRBD1. The V gene's germline CDR1 is LNHNV and CDR2 YYDKDF (reference sequence). The CDR3 extends over 13 amino acids. V lost 9 bases to trimming and J lost 1 base; unmatched junction nucleotides: 5. CDR3 nucleotide sequence: TGTGCCACGGGACAGGACCTATCCTACGAGCAGTACTTC. Protein: CATGQDLSYEQYF.

The J gene is TRBJ2-1, the V gene TRBV5-1; D ambiguous. Looked up from germline, CDR1 is SGHRS and CDR2 is YFSETQ. This CDR3 comprises 13 residues. Between the trimmed V and J ends, which lost 0 bases and 5 bases, there was a span of 6 bases. Here the CDR3 DNA reads TGCGCCAGCAGCTTGGGGGCCGACAATGAGCAGTTCTTC. Amino acid sequence: CASSLGADNEQFF.

The chain links TRBV5-1 to TRBJ1-1, with D hard to call. CDR3 length: 15 amino acids. Trimming stripped 0 bases from V and 1 base from J, with 10 bases between. Germline CDR1 and CDR2: SGHRS and YFSETQ. The CDR3 DNA follows: TGCGCCAGCAGCTTGGATGCGGTAGGGAACACTGAAGCTTTCTTT. This sequence encodes CASSLDAVGNTEAFF.

The chain couples TRBV19 to TRBJ1-2; D perhaps matches TRBD1 (5 bases). The CDR3 totals 15 residues. V lost 4 bases and J 1 base, leaving 13 bases between the germline ends. Germline CDR1 and CDR2: LNHDA and SQIVND (reference sequence). CDR3 amino acids: CASSTPGRNNYGYTF. In nucleotides, the CDR3 is TGTGCCAGTAGTACCCCGGGACGGAATAACTATGGCTACACCTTC.

The rearrangement joins TRBV30 to TRBJ2-1, with TRBD2 matching 7 bases. From germline, CDR1 is GTSNPN and CDR2 SVGIG (reference sequence). The trim removed 0 bases at V and 0 bases at J, leaving 2 bases unmatched. The CDR3 consists of 15 residues. The chain's CDR3 is CAWSVGGFSYNEQFF. In DNA form, the CDR3 reads TGTGCCTGGAGTGTGGGGGGGTTCTCCTACAATGAGCAGTTCTTC.

The genes are TRBV2 and TRBJ2-3, with 7 bases fitting TRBD1. The CDR3 totals 15 residues. J was trimmed by 1 base and V by 3 bases; bases with no gene match: 4. The germline V gene has CDR1 SNHLY and CDR2 FYNNEI. CDR3 residues: CASSDETGRTDTQYF. DNA of the CDR3: TGTGCCAGCAGTGATGAGACAGGGCGCACAGATACGCAGTATTTT.

The V and J genes are TRBV30 and TRBJ1-5; no clear D. Trimming took 8 bases from V and 2 from J, leaving 13 bases between them. The length of the CDR3 is 13 residues. Germline V gene sequence: CDR1 GTSNPN, CDR2 SVGIG (reference sequence). The CDR3 nucleotides read TGTGCCGGCGGACGGGTCGGCAATCAGCCCCAGCATTTT. Amino acid sequence: CAGGRVGNQPQHF.

The chain couples TRBV6-5 to TRBJ1-2, with a possible D match to TRBD1 (5 bases). The CDR3 length is 13 residues. With 7 bases removed from V and 8 bases from J, the gap between germline ends came to 17 bases. Germline CDR1 MNHEY, CDR2 SVGAGI. CDR3 bases: TGTGCCAGCAATCGTGCAGGGAAGGGCGGCTACACCTTC. This gives the protein CASNRAGKGGYTF.

This chain connects TRBV6-4 to TRBJ2-3; TRBD1 is a possible D gene (5 bases). The CDR3 totals 13 residues. The V gene lost 8 bases and the J gene lost 2 bases, with 11 bases spanning the gap. Looked up from germline, CDR1 is MRHNA and CDR2 is SNTAGT. This CDR3 reads CASGAGHTDTQYF. The DNA of the CDR3 is TGTGCCAGCGGCGCAGGACACACAGATACGCAGTATTTT.

This chain uses TRBV2 with TRBJ1-2; D is unclear. Per germline, CDR1 SNHLY and CDR2 FYNNEI. CDR3 length: 11 residues. Trimming stripped 3 bases from V and 8 bases from J, with 7 bases between. The CDR3 protein is CASSERVGYTF. CDR3 sequence (DNA): TGTGCCAGCAGTGAGAGGGTCGGCTACACCTTC. Looking up the rest from reference TRBV2 and TRBJ1-2 gives the full variable domain: EPEVTQTPSHQVTQMGQEVILRCVPISNHLYFYWYRQILGQKVEFLVSFYNNEISEKSEIFDDQFSVERPDGSNFTLKIRSTKLEDSAMYFCASSERVGYTFGSGTRLTVV.

The V gene is TRBV5-6, the J gene TRBJ2-7, with D possibly being TRBD2 (6 bases). Per germline, CDR1 SGHDT and CDR2 YYEEEE. The CDR3 length is 16 residues. V lost 1 base, J lost 4 bases, and 18 bases lay in between. CDR3 coding DNA: TGTGCCAGCAGCTTGAGGCCCGGGACTGGTGTATACGAGCAGTACTTC. Its translation is CASSLRPGTGVYEQYF.

This chain joins TRBV29-1 and TRBJ2-5; 9 bases map to TRBD2. The germline gives CDR1 SQVTM, CDR2 ANQGSEA. The CDR3 is 15 residues long. Losses at the gene ends were 4 bases for V and 3 bases for J; bases not matched to a gene: 9. The CDR3 sequence: CSVARSGGLKETQYF. Written as DNA, the CDR3 is TGCAGCGTTGCCCGTAGCGGGGGACTTAAAGAGACCCAGTACTTC.

The table lists this clone with a count of one. This chain connects TRBV5-4 to TRBJ2-5, with 10 nucleotides matching TRBD1. V shed 4 bases and J 2 bases; nucleotides not matched to a gene: 5. CDR3 size: 15 residues. Looked up from germline, CDR1 is SGHNT and CDR2 is YYREEE (reference sequence). The CDR3 coding sequence is TGTGCCAGCAGCATCCGGGACAGGGGACAAGAGACCCAGTACTTC. This sequence encodes CASSIRDRGQETQYF.

V usage is TRBV5-1 and J usage is TRBJ2-5; D is unclear. This CDR3 contains 14 residues. Germline V CDR1 and CDR2: SGHRS, YFSETQ. Trimming stripped 4 bases from V and 0 bases from J, with 10 bases between. In DNA form, the CDR3 reads TGCGCCAGCAGCCTGAGGACGGACCAAGAGACCCAGTACTTC. Translated, it gives CASSLRTDQETQYF.

The chain has TRBV29-1 and TRBJ1-1; D remains unclear. From germline, CDR1 is SQVTM and CDR2 ANQGSEA. The CDR3 runs to 14 residues. The germline V and J ends were trimmed by 0 bases and 1 base, with 9 bases remaining between them. CDR3 region: CSVEEGRTNTEAFF. The CDR3 bases are TGCAGCGTTGAAGAGGGCAGAACGAACACTGAAGCTTTCTTT.

This clone showed up just a few times. The chain joins TRBV29-1 to TRBJ2-5; 8 bases fit TRBD2. The CDR3 has 13 residues. After removal of 6 bases from V and 5 bases from J, the junction contained 8 bases not matched to a gene. Germline V lookup: CDR1 SQVTM, CDR2 ANQGSEA. The CDR3 nucleotides are TGCAGCGTCGGGCTAGCGGGTAGGGAGACCCAGTACTTC. Translating gives CSVGLAGRETQYF.

The V call is TRBV29-1, the J call TRBJ1-1; 11 nucleotides agree with TRBD1. Trimming at V came to 7 bases and at J to 4 bases, leaving 11 bases not matched to a gene. This CDR3 is built from 15 residues. The germline CDR1 and CDR2 sequences are SQVTM and ANQGSEA. CDR3 sequence (DNA): TGCAGCGCACCGGGACAGGGGGTTCGAGGCACTGAAGCTTTCTTT. Protein: CSAPGQGVRGTEAFF. Supplemented by reference TRBV29-1 and TRBJ1-1, the full variable domain reads SAVISQKPSRDICQRGTSLTIQCQVDSQVTMMFWYRQQPGQSLTLIATANQGSEATYESGFVIDKFPISRPNLTFSTLTVSNMSPEDSSIYLCSAPGQGVRGTEAFFGQGTRLTVV.

This clone was seen a few times. V usage is TRBV5-1 and J usage is TRBJ2-3, with D perhaps matching TRBD1 (5 bases). Germline V gene data show CDR1 as SGHRS and CDR2 as YFSETQ. With 2 bases removed from V and 7 bases from J, the gap between germline ends came to 14 bases. CDR3 length: 14 residues. The CDR3 DNA is TGCGCCAGCAGCTTTGGGGCAGAGCAAAATACGCAGTATTTT. The encoded protein is CASSFGAEQNTQYF. Full variable domain (rest looked up from reference TRBV5-1 and TRBJ2-3): KAGVTQTPRYLIKTRGQQVTLSCSPISGHRSVSWYQQTPGQGLQFLFEYFSETQRNKGNFPGRFSGRQFSNSRSEMNVSTLELGDSALYLCASSFGAEQNTQYFGPGTRLTVL.

This rearrangement joins TRBV2 to TRBJ2-2, with D tentatively TRBD2 (5 bases). Deletions cut 1 base from V and 5 bases from J, with 17 bases between. Germline V gene lookup returns CDR1 SNHLY and CDR2 FYNNEI. This CDR3 spans 17 amino acids. The CDR3 here is CASSEGGLLQGTGELFF. CDR3 DNA: TGTGCCAGCAGTGAAGGCGGGCTCCTCCAAGGTACCGGGGAGCTGTTTTTT.

This clone was counted a few times. The CDR3 DNA sequence: TGTGCCAGCAGCGTAAATTGGGGGAGCACAGATACGCAGTATTTT. It encodes CASSVNWGSTDTQYF. V is TRBV9 and J is TRBJ2-3; D tentatively fits TRBD1 or TRBD2 (5 bases each). The CDR3 extends over 15 amino acids. Germline V gives CDR1 SGDLS, CDR2 YYNGEE. Trimming pared 1 base from V and 0 bases from J, leaving 9 bases between.

The rearrangement joins TRBV5-1 to TRBJ2-5; tentative D call: TRBD2 (5 bases). Trimming took off 0 bases at V and 0 bases at J, with 9 bases between the two ends. Germline CDR1 SGHRS, CDR2 YFSETQ. This CDR3 has 15 residues. CDR3 loop: CASSLVPGNQETQYF. The CDR3 nucleotides are TGCGCCAGCAGCTTGGTACCGGGGAACCAAGAGACCCAGTACTTC.

This clone was observed once. V is TRBV5-1 and J is TRBJ2-2, with D perhaps matching TRBD2 (5 bases). Germline V CDR1 and CDR2: SGHRS, YFSETQ. The V end lost 4 bases, the J end lost 5 bases, and 12 bases lay between the germline ends. The CDR3 totals 14 residues. CDR3 residues: CASSQGRTTGELFF. CDR3 bases: TGCGCCAGCAGCCAAGGACGGACTACCGGGGAGCTGTTTTTT.

The rearrangement links TRBV9 to TRBJ2-3; perhaps TRBD2 as D (6 bases). The CDR3 loop spans 13 amino acids. The V end was cut by 7 bases, the J end by 3 bases, with 12 bases between. Looked up from germline, CDR1 is SGDLS and CDR2 is YYNGEE. The DNA for the CDR3 is TGTGCCAGCTCTCGGGGGATTACAGATACGCAGTATTTT. This encodes CASSRGITDTQYF.

The gene calls are TRBV7-6 and TRBJ2-5; TRBD2 is a possible D gene (6 bases). The CDR3 loop spans 14 amino acids. The V gene lost 3 bases and the J gene lost 5 bases, with 13 bases spanning the gap. Germline V CDR1 and CDR2: SGHVS, FNYEAQ. In nucleotides, the CDR3 is TGTGCCAGCAGCTTCGGGGGTATCTCGGAGACCCAGTACTTC. It yields the protein CASSFGGISETQYF.

For the CDR3, the DNA is TGTGCCAGTAGTATTGGGGACCAGTCCTACAATGAGCAGTTCTTC. Its translation: CASSIGDQSYNEQFF. This chain connects TRBV19 to TRBJ2-1; D possibly uses TRBD1 or TRBD2 (5 bases each). The CDR3 is 15 residues long. The ends were cut back, 3 bases at V and 1 base at J, with 10 bases in the middle. Germline-derived CDR1 and CDR2 are LNHDA and SQIVND (reference sequence).